The clone carrying this T cell receptor (beta chain) has ten or more counts. Its antigen is not identified. The unsorted libraries originated from 2 million PBMCs that had been stored at -80 C. The entry originates in a study of neurological immune-mediated disorders. TCRdb itself ran the 5' RACE reads through MiXCR, one entry per CDR3 protein. The table shows about 50,000 distinct CDR3 sequences, with about 4% occurring only once. This CDR3 spans 15 amino acids. Trimming removed 0 bases from V and 4 bases from J; junction bases left unmatched: 3. Germline values: CDR1 SGHRS, CDR2 YFSETQ. Study results and limitations: Phylogenetic grouping assigned the repertoires of 18 of 34 multiple sclerosis patients to one related-CDR3 cluster, which constitutes a possible signature.

The gene calls are TRBV5-1 and TRBJ1-1; 10 bases line up with TRBD1. Sequencing was performed on PBMCs. This clonotype was sampled from a man aged 50-59 years with multiple sclerosis. CDR3: CASSLAGQGLTEAFF. In DNA form, the CDR3 reads TGCGCCAGCAGCTTGGCGGGACAGGGGCTCACTGAAGCTTTCTTT.